The 10 T cell receptor beta chains listed next were all sequenced from one sample in a study of response to subunit inactivated influenza vaccine. MiXCR, run by TCRdb on the RT-PCR reads, gives a single entry per CDR3 protein. The data contain 750,000 to 850,000 distinct CDR3 sequences, roughly 20% of them singletons. The specimen comprised PBMCs from blood, sampled about 5 days after vaccination. These receptors originate from a man over 45 who received an inactivated influenza vaccine.

V gene TRBV15 combines with J gene TRBJ2-1; perhaps TRBD2 as D (6 bases). V was trimmed by 1 base and J by 9 bases, leaving 16 bases between them. Germline V gene lookup returns CDR1 LNHNV and CDR2 YYDKDF (reference sequence). This CDR3 region has 15 residues. The CDR3 DNA follows: TGTGCCACCAGCAGAGGGGGAGGCAGGGTCGGTGAGCAGTTCTTC. Amino acid sequence: CATSRGGGRVGEQFF.

In its sample, this clonotype was seen a few times. The genes are TRBV6-5 and TRBJ2-7; D perhaps matches TRBD2 (6 bases). The CDR3 consists of 14 residues. Trimming pared 2 bases from V and 5 bases from J, leaving 13 bases between. CDR1 is MNHEY, CDR2 SVGAGI, per germline. Here the CDR3 reads CASSYLTSPHEQYF. DNA for the CDR3: TGTGCCAGCAGTTACCTTACTAGCCCCCACGAGCAGTACTTC.

This clonotype was found once. The chain has TRBV5-5 and TRBJ2-5; 7 positions match TRBD1. The V and J ends lost 2 bases and 5 bases, in that order; junction bases with no gene match: 12. Germline loops: CDR1 SGHKS, CDR2 YYEKEE (reference sequence). The CDR3 runs 16 residues. The CDR3 bases are TGTGCCAGCAGCTTCGGGGACAGCCTTGTGGGGGAGACCCAGTACTTC. This codes for CASSFGDSLVGETQYF.

The chain uses TRBV11-2 and TRBJ2-7; TRBD1 agrees at 11 bases. The CDR3 spans 16 residues. From germline, CDR1 is SGHAT and CDR2 FQNNGV. V lost 5 bases and J lost 7; bases outside the gene matches: 13. For the CDR3, the DNA is TGTGCCAGCAGCACCTACCGGGACAGGGGGATGGGGGAGCAGTACTTC. This encodes CASSTYRDRGMGEQYF.

This clonotype was counted a few times. The chain joins TRBV29-1 to TRBJ2-7; 9 nucleotides match TRBD2. This CDR3 comprises 15 residues. CDR1 and CDR2 from the germline V gene are SQVTM and ANQGSEA. Trimming removed 4 bases from V and 0 bases from J; junction bases left unmatched: 7. CDR3 amino acids: CSVGRGTSSSYEQYF. The DNA of the CDR3 is TGCAGCGTTGGTCGAGGGACTAGCAGCTCCTACGAGCAGTACTTC.

The J gene is TRBJ2-7, the V gene TRBV15; TRBD2 matches at 9 bases. Germline V lookup: CDR1 LNHNV, CDR2 YYDKDF (reference sequence). V shed 4 bases, J shed 0 bases, and the junction held 4 bases outside the gene matches. This CDR3 is built from 15 residues. CDR3 coding DNA: TGTGCCACCAGCAAGCTAGCGGGACCCTCCTACGAGCAGTACTTC. Protein product: CATSKLAGPSYEQYF.

This clonotype was found a few times. The genes are TRBV5-1 and TRBJ1-1; 7 bases are a match to TRBD1. The germline CDR1 and CDR2 sequences are SGHRS and YFSETQ. The CDR3 covers 15 residues. V lost 3 bases and J lost 0; bases outside the gene matches: 5. The chain's CDR3 is CASSSTGNLNTEAFF. The CDR3 bases are TGCGCCAGCAGCTCGACAGGGAACTTGAACACTGAAGCTTTCTTT.

The V call is TRBV12-3 or TRBV12-4, the J call TRBJ2-5; D is unresolved. The CDR3 contains 14 residues. Trimming shortened V by 5 bases and J by 1 base, and 11 bases separated the two germline ends. DNA for the CDR3: TGTGCCAGCAGTCCCACGGATATCCAAGAGACCCAGTACTTC. Encoded protein: CASSPTDIQETQYF.

This clonotype appeared a few times. The J gene is TRBJ2-3, the V gene TRBV3-1; D is uncertain. The CDR3 length is 15 residues. Germline lookup yields CDR1 LGHDT and CDR2 YNNKEL (reference sequence). Trimming shortened V by 4 bases and J by 1 base, and 12 bases separated the two germline ends. The CDR3 protein is CASSRLSARTDTQYF. CDR3 coding DNA: TGTGCCAGCAGCCGTCTGAGTGCACGCACAGATACGCAGTATTTT.

This sequence joins TRBV28 and TRBJ2-2; D perhaps matches TRBD2 (6 bases). V lost 4 bases, J lost 8 bases, and 20 bases lay in between. The CDR3 has 16 residues. The germline CDR1 and CDR2 sequences are MDHEN and SYDVKM. CDR3 DNA sequence: TGTGCCAGCAGTTCCGGCGCGGGACTCAAAACTGGGGAGCTGTTTTTT. This sequence encodes CASSSGAGLKTGELFF.